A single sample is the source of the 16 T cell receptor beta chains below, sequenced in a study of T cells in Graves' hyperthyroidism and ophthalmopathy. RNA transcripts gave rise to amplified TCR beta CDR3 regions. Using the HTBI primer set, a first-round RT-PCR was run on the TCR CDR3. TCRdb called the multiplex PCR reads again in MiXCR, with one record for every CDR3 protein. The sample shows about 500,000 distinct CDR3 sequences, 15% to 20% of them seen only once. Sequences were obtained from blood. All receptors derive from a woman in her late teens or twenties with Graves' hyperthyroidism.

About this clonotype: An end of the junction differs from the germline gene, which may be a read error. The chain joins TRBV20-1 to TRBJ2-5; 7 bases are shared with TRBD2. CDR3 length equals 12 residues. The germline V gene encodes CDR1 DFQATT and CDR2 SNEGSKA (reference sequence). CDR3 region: CSAVAGQGTQYF. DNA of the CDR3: TGCAGTGCTGTAGCGGGCCAAGGGACCCAGTACTTC.

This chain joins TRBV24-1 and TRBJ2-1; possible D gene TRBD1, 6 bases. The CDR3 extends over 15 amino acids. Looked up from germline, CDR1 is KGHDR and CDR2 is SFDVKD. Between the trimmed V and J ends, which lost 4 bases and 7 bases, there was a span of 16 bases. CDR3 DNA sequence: TGTGCCACCAGTGAGCCCCGGGACAAGGGGAATGAGCAGTTCTTC. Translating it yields CATSEPRDKGNEQFF.

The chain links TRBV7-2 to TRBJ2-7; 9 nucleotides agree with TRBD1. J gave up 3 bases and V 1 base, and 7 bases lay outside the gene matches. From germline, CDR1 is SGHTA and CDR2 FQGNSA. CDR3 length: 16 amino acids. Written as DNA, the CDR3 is TGTGCCAGCAGCTTAGGGGGGACAGGGAGCTACTACGAGCAGTACTTC. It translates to CASSLGGTGSYYEQYF.

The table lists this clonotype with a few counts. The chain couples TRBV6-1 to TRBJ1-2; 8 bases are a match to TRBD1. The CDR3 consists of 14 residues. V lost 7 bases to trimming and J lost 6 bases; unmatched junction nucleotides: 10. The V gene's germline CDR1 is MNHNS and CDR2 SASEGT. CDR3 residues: CASTIGQGEDGYTF. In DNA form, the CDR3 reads TGTGCCAGCACCATCGGACAGGGAGAGGATGGCTACACCTTC.

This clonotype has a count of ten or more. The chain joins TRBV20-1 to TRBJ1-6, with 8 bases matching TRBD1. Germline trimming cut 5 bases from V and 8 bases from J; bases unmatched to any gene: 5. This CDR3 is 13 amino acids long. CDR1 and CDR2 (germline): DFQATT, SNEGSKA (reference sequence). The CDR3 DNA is TGCAGTGCTGGGGACAGGCGTTATTCACCCCTCCACTTT. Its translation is CSAGDRRYSPLHF.

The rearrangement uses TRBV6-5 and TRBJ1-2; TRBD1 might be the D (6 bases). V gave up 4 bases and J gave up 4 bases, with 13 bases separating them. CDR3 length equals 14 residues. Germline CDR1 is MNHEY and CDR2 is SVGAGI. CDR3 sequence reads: CASSSGTSIYGYTF. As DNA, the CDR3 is TGTGCCAGCAGTTCAGGGACATCTATCTATGGCTACACCTTC.

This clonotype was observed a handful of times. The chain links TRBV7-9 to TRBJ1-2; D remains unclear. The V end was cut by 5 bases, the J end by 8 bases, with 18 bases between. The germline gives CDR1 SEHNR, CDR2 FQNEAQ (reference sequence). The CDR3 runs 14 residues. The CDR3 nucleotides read TGTGCCAGCAGCGCTTACTCGGGAATCGGCGGCTACACCTTC. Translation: CASSAYSGIGGYTF.

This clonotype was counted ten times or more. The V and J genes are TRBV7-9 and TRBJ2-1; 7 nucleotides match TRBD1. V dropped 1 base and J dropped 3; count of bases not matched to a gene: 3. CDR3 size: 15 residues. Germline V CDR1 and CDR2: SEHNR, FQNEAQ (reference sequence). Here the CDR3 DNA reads TGTGCCAGCAGCTTAGGGGACAGAAGCTACAATGAGCAGTTCTTC. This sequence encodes CASSLGDRSYNEQFF.

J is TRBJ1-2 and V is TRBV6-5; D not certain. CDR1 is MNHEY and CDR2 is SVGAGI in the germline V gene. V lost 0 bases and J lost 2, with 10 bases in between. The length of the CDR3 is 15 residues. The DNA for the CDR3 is TGTGCCAGCAGTTACTCGGTAGTATCGAACTATGGCTACACCTTC. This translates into CASSYSVVSNYGYTF.

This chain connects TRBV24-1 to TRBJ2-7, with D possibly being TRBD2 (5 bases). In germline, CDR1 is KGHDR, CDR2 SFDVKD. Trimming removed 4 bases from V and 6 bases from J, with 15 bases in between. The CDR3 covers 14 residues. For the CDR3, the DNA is TGTGCCACCAGTGAAAGGAGGCCGGCCTGCGAGCAGTACTTC. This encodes CATSERRPACEQYF.

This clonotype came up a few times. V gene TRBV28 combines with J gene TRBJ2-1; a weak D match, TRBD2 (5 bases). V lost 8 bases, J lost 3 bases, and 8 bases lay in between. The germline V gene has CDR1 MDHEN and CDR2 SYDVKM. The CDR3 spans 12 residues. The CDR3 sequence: CASESGYNEQFF. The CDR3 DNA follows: TGTGCCAGCGAGAGCGGCTACAATGAGCAGTTCTTC.

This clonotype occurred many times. The CDR3 region is CSASEAFF. DNA of the CDR3: TGCAGTGCTAGTGAAGCTTTCTTT. The chain is built from TRBV20-1 and TRBJ1-1; D gene unclear. Per germline, CDR1 DFQATT and CDR2 SNEGSKA (reference sequence). The CDR3 is 8 residues long. Trimming took off 3 bases at V and 7 bases at J, with 0 bases between the two ends.

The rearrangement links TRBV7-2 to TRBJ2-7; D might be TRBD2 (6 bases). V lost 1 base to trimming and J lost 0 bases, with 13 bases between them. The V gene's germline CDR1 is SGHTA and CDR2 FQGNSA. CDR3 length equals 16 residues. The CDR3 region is CASSLDSGVGSYEQYF. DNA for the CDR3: TGTGCCAGCAGCTTAGATTCGGGGGTGGGCTCCTACGAGCAGTACTTC.

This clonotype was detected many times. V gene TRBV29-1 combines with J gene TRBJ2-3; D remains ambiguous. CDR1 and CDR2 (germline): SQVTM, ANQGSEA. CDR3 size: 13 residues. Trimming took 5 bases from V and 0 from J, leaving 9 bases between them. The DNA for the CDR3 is TGCAGCGTTCAAAGCCGTAGCACAGATACGCAGTATTTT. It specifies CSVQSRSTDTQYF.

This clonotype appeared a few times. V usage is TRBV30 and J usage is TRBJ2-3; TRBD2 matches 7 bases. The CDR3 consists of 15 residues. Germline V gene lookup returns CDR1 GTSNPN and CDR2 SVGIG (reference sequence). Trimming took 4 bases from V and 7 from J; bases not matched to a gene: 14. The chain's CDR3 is CAWTFGLAGRNTQYF. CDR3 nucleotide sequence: TGTGCCTGGACCTTCGGGTTAGCGGGCAGAAATACGCAGTATTTT. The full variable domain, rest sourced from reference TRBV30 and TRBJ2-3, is SQTIHQWPATLVQPVGSPLSLECTVEGTSNPNLYWYRQAAGRGLQLLFYSVGIGQISSEVPQNLSASRPQDRQFILSSKKLLLSDSGFYLCAWTFGLAGRNTQYFGPGTRLTVL.

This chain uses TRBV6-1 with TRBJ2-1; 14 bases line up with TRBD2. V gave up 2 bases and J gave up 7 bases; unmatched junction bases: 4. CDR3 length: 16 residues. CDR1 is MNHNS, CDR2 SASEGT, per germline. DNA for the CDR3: TGTGCCAGCAGTGAACCTGGGACTAGCGGGGGTAATGAGCAGTTCTTC. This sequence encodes CASSEPGTSGGNEQFF.